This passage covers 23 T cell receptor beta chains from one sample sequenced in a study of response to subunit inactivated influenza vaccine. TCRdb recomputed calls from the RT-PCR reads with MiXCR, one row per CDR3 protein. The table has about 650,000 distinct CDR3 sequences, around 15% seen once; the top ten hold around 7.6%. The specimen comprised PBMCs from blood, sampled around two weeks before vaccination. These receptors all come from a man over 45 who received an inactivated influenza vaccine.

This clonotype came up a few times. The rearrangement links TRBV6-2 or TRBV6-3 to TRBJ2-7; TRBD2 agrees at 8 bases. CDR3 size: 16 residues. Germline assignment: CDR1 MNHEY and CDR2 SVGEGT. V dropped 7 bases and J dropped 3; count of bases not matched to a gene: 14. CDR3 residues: CASIAGNGRANYEQYF. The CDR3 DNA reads TGTGCCAGCATAGCGGGGAACGGGAGGGCCAACTACGAGCAGTACTTC.

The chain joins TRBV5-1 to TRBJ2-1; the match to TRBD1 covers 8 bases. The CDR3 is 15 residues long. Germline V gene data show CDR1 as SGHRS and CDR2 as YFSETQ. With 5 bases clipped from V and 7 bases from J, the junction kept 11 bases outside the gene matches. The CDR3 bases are TGCGCCAGCAGAAATCGACAGGGGTCAGTAAATGAGCAGTTCTTC. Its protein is CASRNRQGSVNEQFF.

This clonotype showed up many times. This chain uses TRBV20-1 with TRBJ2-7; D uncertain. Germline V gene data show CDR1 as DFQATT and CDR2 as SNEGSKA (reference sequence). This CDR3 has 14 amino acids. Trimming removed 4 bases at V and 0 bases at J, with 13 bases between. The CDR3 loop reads CSATIARSSYEQYF. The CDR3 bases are TGCAGTGCTACCATAGCACGGAGCTCCTACGAGCAGTACTTC.

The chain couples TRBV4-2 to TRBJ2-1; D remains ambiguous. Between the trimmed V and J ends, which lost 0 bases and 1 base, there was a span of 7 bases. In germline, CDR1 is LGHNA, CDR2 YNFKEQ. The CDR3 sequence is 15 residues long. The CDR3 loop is CASSQDINSYNEQFF. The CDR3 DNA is TGTGCCAGCAGCCAAGATATAAATTCCTACAATGAGCAGTTCTTC.

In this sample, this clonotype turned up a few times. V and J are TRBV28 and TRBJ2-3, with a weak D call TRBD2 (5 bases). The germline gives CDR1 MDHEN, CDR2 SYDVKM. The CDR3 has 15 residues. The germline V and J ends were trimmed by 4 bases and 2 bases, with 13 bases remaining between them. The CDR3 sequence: CASSSRRRDTDTQYF. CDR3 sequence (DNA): TGTGCCAGCAGTTCTCGGAGACGGGACACAGATACGCAGTATTTT.

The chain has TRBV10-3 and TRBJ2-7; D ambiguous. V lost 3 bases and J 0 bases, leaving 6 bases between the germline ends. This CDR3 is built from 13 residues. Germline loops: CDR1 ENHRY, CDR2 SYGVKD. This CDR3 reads CAISEGSSYEQYF. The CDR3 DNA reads TGTGCCATCAGTGAAGGTAGCTCCTACGAGCAGTACTTC.

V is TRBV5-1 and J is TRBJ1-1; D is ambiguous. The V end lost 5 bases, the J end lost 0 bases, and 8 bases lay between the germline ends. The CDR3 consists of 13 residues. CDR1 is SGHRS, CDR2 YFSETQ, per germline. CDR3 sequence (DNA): TGCGCCAGCAGGCCCAAGGTGAACACTGAAGCTTTCTTT. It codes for CASRPKVNTEAFF.

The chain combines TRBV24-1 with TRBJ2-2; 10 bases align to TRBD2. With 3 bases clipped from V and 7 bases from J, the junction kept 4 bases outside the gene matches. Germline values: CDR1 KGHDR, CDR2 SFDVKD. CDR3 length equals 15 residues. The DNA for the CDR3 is TGTGCCACCAGTGATCGGAGACTAGCGGGCGGGGAGCTGTTTTTT. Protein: CATSDRRLAGGELFF.

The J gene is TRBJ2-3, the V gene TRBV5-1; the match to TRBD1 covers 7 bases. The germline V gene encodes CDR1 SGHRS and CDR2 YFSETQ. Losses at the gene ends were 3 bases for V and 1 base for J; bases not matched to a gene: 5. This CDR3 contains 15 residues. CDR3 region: CASSSGTAGTDTQYF. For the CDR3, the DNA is TGCGCCAGCAGCTCCGGGACAGCCGGCACAGATACGCAGTATTTT.

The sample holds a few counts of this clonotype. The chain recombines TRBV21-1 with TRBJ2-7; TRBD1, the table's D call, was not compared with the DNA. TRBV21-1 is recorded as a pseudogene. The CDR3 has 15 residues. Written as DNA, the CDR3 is TGTGCCAGCAGCAAGGGGACAAATTCCCCCTACGAGCAGTACTTC. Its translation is CASSKGTNSPYEQYF.

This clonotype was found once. CDR3 in amino acids: CASSQDRTGDEQFF. In DNA, the CDR3 is TGTGCCAGCAGCCAAGATCGCACAGGCGATGAGCAGTTCTTC. The rearrangement links TRBV3-1 to TRBJ2-1, with D tentatively TRBD1 (5 bases). The CDR3 has 14 residues. V shed 0 bases and J shed 8 bases, with 11 bases lying between them. The germline V gene encodes CDR1 LGHDT and CDR2 YNNKEL (reference sequence).

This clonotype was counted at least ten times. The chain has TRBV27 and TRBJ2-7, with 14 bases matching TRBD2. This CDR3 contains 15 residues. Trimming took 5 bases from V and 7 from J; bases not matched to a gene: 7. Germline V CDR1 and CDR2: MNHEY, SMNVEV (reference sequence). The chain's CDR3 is CASSPGTSGSEEQYF. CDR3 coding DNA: TGTGCCAGCAGTCCCGGGACTAGCGGGAGCGAAGAGCAGTACTTC.

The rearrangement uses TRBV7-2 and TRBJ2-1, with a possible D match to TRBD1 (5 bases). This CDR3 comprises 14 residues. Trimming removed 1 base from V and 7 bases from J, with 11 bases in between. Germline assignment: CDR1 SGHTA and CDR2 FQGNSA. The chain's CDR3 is CASSLVSRVNEQFF. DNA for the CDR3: TGTGCCAGCAGCTTAGTCAGCAGGGTTAATGAGCAGTTCTTC.

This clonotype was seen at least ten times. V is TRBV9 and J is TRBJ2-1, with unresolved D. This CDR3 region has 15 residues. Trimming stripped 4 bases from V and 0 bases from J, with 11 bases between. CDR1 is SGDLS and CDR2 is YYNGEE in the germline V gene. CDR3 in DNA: TGTGCCAGCAGCCCAGCCGGACCCTCCTACAATGAGCAGTTCTTC. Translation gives CASSPAGPSYNEQFF.

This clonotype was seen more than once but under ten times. DNA of the CDR3: TGCGCCAGCAGCCAAGATCCCGTGGGCACACTACTTCCCCAGCATTTT. Protein product: CASSQDPVGTLLPQHF. The chain employs TRBV4-1 and TRBJ1-5; no clear D. The germline CDR1 and CDR2 sequences are MGHRA and YSYEKL. The CDR3 is made up of 16 amino acids. Trimming removed 0 bases at V and 10 bases at J, with 19 bases between.

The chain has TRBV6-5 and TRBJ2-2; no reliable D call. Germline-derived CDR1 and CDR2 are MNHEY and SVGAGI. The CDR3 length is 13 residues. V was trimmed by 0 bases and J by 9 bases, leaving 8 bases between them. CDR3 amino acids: CASSYSSQRELFF. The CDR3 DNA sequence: TGTGCCAGCAGTTACTCGAGTCAGCGGGAGCTGTTTTTT.

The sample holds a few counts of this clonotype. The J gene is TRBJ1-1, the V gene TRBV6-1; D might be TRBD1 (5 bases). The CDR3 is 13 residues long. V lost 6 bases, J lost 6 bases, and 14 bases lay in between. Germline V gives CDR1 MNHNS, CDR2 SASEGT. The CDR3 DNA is TGTGCCAGCAGAATTGAGGGGAAGGCTGAAGCTTTCTTT. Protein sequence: CASRIEGKAEAFF.

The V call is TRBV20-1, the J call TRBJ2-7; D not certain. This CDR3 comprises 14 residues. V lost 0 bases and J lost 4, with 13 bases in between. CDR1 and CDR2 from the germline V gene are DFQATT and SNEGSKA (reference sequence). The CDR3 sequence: CSARDLTTNYEQYF. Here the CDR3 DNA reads TGCAGTGCTAGAGATCTTACCACAAATTACGAGCAGTACTTC.

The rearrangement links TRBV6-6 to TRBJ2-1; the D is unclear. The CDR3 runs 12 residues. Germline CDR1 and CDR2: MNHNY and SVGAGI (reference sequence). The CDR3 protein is CAARDGRNEQFF. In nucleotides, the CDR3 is TGTGCAGCGAGAGACGGGCGAAATGAGCAGTTCTTC.

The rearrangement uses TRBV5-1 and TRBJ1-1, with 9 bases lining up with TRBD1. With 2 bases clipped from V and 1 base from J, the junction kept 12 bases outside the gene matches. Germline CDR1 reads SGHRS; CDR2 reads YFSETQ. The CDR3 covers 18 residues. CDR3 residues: CASSFQVGQGKPNTEAFF. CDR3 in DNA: TGCGCCAGCAGCTTCCAGGTTGGACAGGGGAAGCCGAACACTGAAGCTTTCTTT.

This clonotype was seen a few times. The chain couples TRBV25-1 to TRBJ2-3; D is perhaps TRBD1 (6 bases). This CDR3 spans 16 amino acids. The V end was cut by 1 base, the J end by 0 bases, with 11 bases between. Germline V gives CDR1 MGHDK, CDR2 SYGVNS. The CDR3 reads CASSEFRGLSTDTQYF. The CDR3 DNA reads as TGTGCCAGCAGTGAATTCAGGGGCCTGAGCACAGATACGCAGTATTTT.

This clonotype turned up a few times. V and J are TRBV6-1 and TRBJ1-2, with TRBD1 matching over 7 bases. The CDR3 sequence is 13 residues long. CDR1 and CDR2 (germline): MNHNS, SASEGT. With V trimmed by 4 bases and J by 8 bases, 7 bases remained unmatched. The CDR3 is CASSATGALGYTF. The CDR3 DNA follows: TGTGCCAGCAGTGCCACAGGGGCGCTCGGCTACACCTTC.

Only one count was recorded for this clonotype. The CDR3 here is CASRGSRYLTEAFF. CDR3 coding DNA: TGTGCCAGTAGGGGGTCACGGTATCTTACTGAAGCTTTCTTT. The rearrangement links TRBV19 to TRBJ1-1; D not certain. Germline CDR1 LNHDA, CDR2 SQIVND (reference sequence). The CDR3 is 14 residues long. Trimming shortened V by 6 bases and J by 5 bases, and 16 bases separated the two germline ends. The full variable domain, completed using reference TRBV19 and TRBJ1-1, is DGGITQSPKYLFRKEGQNVTLSCEQNLNHDAMYWYRQDPGQGLRLIYYSQIVNDFQKGDIAEGYSVSREKKESFPLTVTSAQKNPTAFYLCASRGSRYLTEAFFGQGTRLTVV.